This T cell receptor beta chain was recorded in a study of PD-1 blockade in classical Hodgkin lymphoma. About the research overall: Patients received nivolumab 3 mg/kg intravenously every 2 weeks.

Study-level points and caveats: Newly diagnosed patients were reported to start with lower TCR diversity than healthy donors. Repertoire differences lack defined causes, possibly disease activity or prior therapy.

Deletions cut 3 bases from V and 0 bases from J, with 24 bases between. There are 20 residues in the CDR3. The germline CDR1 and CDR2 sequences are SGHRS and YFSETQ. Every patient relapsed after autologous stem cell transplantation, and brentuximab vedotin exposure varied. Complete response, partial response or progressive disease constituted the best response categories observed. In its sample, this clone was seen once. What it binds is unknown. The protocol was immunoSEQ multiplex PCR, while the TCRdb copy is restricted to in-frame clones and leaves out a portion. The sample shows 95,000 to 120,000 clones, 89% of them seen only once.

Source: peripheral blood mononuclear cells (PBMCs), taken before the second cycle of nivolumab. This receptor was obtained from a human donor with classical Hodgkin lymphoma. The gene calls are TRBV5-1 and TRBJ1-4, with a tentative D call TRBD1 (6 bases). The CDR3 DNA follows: TGCGCCAGCAGCTCGGTGGGGAGCGGTACAGGGAGCGCAACTAATGAAAAACTGTTTTTT. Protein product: CASSSVGSGTGSATNEKLFF. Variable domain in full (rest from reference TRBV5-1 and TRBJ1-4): KAGVTQTPRYLIKTRGQQVTLSCSPISGHRSVSWYQQTPGQGLQFLFEYFSETQRNKGNFPGRFSGRQFSNSRSEMNVSTLELGDSALYLCASSSVGSGTGSATNEKLFFGSGTQLSVL.